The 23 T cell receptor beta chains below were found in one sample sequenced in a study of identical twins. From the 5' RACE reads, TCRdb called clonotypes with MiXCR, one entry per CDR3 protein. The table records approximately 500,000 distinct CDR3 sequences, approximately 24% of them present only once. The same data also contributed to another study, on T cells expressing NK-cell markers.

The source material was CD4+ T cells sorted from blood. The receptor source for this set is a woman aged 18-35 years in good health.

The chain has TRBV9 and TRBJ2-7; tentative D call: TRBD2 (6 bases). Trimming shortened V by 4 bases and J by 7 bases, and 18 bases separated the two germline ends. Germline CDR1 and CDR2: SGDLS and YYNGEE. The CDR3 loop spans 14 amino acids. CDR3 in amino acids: CASSLRAGRIEQYF. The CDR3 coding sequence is TGTGCCAGCAGCTTACGGGCCGGGAGAATAGAGCAGTACTTC. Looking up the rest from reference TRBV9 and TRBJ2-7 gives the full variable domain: DSGVTQTPKHLITATGQRVTLRCSPRSGDLSVYWYQQSLDQGLQFLIQYYNGEERAKGNILERFSAQQFPDLHSELNLSSLELGDSALYFCASSLRAGRIEQYFGPGTRLTVT.

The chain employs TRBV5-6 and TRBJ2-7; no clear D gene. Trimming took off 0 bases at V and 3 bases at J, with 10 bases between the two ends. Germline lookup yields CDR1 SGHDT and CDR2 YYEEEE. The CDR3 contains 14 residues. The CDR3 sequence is CASSLGVLCYEQYF. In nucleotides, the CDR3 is TGTGCCAGCAGCTTGGGGGTTCTCTGCTACGAGCAGTACTTC.

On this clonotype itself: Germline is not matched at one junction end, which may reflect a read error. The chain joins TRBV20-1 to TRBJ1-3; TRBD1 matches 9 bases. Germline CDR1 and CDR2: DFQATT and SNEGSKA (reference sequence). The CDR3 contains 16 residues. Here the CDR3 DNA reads TGCAGTGCTAGAGTTTACCGGGACAGGGTTGGAAACAGCATATATTTT. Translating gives CSARVYRDRVGNSIYF.

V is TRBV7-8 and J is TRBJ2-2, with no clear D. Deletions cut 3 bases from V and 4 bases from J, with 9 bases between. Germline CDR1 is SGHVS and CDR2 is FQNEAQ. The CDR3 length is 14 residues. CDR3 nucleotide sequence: TGTGCCAGCAGCTTTACGGGCATCACCGGGGAGCTGTTTTTT. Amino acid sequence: CASSFTGITGELFF.

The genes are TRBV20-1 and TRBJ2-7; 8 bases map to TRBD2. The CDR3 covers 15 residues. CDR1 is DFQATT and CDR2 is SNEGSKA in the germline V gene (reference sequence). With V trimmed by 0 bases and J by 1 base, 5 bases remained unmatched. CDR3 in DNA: TGCAGTGCTAGAGATCCCCAGCGGGGGTCCTACGAGCAGTACTTC. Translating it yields CSARDPQRGSYEQYF.

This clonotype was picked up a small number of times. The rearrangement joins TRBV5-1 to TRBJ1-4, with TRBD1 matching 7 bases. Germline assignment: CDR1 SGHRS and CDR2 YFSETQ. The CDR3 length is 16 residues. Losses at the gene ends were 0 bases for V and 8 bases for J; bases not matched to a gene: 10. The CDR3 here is CASSLGGTAGGEKLFF. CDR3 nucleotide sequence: TGCGCCAGCAGCTTGGGGGGGACAGCAGGAGGAGAAAAACTGTTTTTT.

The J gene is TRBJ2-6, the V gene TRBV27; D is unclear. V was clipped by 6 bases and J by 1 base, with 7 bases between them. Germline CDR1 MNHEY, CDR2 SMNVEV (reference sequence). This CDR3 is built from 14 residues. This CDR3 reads CASRLSSGANVLTF. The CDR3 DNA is TGTGCCAGCAGGCTTTCTTCTGGGGCCAACGTCCTGACTTTC.

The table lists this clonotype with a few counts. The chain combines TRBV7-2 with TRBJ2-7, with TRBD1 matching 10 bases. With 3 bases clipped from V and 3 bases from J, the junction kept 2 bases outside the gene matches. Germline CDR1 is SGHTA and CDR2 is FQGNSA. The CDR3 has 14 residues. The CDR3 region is CASSFWTGGYEQYF. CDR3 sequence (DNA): TGTGCCAGCAGCTTCTGGACAGGGGGCTACGAGCAGTACTTC.

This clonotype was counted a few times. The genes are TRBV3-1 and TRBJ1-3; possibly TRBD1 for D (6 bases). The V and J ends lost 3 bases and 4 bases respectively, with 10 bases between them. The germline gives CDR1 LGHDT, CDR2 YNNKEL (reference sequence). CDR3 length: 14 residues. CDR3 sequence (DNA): TGTGCCAGCAGCCAGGGAGGACAGGGAAACACCATATATTTT. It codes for CASSQGGQGNTIYF.

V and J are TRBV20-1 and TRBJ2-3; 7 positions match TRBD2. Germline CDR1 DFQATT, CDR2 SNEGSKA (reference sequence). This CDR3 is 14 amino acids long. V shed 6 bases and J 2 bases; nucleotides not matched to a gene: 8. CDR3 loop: CSAQPGGTTDTQYF. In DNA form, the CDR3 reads TGCAGTGCCCAACCGGGAGGTACCACAGATACGCAGTATTTT.

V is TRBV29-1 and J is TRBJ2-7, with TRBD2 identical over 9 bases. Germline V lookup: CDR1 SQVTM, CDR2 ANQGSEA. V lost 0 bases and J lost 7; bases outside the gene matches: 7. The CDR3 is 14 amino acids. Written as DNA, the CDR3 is TGCAGCGTTGAAGATCCCAGCGGGAGGAGGGAGCAGTACTTC. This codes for CSVEDPSGRREQYF.

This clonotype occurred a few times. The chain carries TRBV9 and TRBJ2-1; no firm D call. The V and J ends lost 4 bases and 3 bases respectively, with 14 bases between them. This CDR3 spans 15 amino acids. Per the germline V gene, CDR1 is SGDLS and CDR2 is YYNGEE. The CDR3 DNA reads TGTGCCAGCAGCCGGTGGGGAAACGTCTACAATGAGCAGTTCTTC. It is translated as CASSRWGNVYNEQFF.

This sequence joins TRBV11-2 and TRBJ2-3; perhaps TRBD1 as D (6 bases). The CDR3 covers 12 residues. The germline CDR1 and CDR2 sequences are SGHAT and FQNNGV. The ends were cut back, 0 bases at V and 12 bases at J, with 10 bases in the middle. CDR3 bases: TGTGCCAGCAGCTTAGAATCGGGGACACAGTATTTT. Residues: CASSLESGTQYF. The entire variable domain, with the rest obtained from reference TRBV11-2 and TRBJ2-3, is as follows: EAGVAQSPRYKIIEKRQSVAFWCNPISGHATLYWYQQILGQGPKLLIQFQNNGVVDDSQLPKDRFSAERLKGVDSTLKIQPAKLEDSAVYLCASSLESGTQYFGPGTRLTVL.

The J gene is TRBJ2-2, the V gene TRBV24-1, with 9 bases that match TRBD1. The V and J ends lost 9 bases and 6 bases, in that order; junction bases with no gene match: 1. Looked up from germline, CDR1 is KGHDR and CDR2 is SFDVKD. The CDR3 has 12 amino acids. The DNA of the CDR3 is TGTGCCACCGGGGACAGGGCCGGGGAGCTGTTTTTT. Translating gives CATGDRAGELFF.

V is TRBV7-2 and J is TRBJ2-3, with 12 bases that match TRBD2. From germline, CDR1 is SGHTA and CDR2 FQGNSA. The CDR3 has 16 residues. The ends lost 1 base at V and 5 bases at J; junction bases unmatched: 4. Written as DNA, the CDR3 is TGTGCCAGCAGCTTAGGCCTAGCGGGAGGGGGAGATACGCAGTATTTT. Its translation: CASSLGLAGGGDTQYF.

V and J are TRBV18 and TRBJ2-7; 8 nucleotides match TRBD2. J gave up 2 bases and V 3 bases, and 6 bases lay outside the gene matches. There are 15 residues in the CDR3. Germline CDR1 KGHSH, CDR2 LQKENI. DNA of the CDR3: TGTGCCAGCTCACCTACTAGCGGCGCCGCCTACGAGCAGTACTTC. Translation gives CASSPTSGAAYEQYF.

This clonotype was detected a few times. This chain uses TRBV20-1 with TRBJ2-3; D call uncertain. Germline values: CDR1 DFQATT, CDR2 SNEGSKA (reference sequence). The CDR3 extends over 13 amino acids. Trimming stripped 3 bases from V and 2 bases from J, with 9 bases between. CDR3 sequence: CSASETSTDTQYF. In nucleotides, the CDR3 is TGCAGTGCTAGTGAAACCTCCACAGATACGCAGTATTTT.

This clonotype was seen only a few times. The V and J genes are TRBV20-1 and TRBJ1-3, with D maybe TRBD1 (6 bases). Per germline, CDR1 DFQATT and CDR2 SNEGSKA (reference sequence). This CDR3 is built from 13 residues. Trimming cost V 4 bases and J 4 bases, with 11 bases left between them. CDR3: CSATQGLGNTIYF. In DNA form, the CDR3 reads TGCAGTGCTACCCAGGGGTTGGGAAACACCATATATTTT.

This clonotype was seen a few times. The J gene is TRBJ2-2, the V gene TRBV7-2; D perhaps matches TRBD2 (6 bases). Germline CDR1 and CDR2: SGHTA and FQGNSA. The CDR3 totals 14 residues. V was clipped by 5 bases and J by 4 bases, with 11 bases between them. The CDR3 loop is CASSQDYVTGELFF. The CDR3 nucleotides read TGTGCCAGCAGCCAGGACTACGTCACCGGGGAGCTGTTTTTT. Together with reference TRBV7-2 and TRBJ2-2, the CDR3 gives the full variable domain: GAGVSQSPSNKVTEKGKDVELRCDPISGHTALYWYRQSLGQGLEFLIYFQGNSAPDKSGLPSDRFSAERTGGSVSTLTIQRTQQEDSAVYLCASSQDYVTGELFFGEGSRLTVL.

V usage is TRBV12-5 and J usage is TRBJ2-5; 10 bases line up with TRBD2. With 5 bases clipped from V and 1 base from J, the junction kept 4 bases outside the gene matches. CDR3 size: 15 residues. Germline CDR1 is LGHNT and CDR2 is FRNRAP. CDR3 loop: CASGLGLAFQETQYF. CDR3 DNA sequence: TGTGCTAGTGGTCTGGGACTAGCGTTCCAAGAGACCCAGTACTTC.

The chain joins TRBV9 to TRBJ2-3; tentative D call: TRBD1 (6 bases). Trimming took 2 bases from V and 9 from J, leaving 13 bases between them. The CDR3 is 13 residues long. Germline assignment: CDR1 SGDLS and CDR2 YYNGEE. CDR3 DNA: TGTGCCAGCAGCGTCCTAACAGGGTTCACGCAGTATTTT. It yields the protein CASSVLTGFTQYF. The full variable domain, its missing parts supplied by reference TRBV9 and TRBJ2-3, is DSGVTQTPKHLITATGQRVTLRCSPRSGDLSVYWYQQSLDQGLQFLIQYYNGEERAKGNILERFSAQQFPDLHSELNLSSLELGDSALYFCASSVLTGFTQYFGPGTRLTVL.

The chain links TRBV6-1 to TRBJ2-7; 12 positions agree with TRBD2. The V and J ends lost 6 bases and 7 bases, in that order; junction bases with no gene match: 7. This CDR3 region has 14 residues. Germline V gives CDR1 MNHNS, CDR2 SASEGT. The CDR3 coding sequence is TGTGCCAGCAGCCTGACTAGCGGGAGTCGGGAGCAGTACTTC. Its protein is CASSLTSGSREQYF.

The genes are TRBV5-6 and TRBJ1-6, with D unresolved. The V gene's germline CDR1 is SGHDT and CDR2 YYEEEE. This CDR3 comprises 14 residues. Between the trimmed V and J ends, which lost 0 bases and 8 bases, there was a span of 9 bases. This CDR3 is CASSLGAGDSPLHF. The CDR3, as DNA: TGTGCCAGCAGCTTGGGGGCCGGGGATTCACCCCTCCACTTT.